Below are 8 T cell receptor beta chains sequenced from a single sample in a study of Graves' ophthalmopathy and Graves' hyperthyroidism. Transcripts of RNA were the source for amplifying TCR beta CDR3 regions. RT-PCR was first run with HTBI primers, then multiplex PCR in a second round. TCRdb itself ran the multiplex PCR reads through MiXCR, one entry per CDR3 protein. This sample carries roughly 160,000 distinct CDR3 sequences, about 40% of them seen once, and the ten largest clones take 4.5% to 6%. The sample consisted of peripheral blood. These receptors all come from a woman aged 40 to 49 with Graves' ophthalmopathy.

This clonotype was seen at least ten times. The V gene is TRBV7-2, the J gene TRBJ2-5; no reliable D call. The length of the CDR3 is 15 residues. The germline V gene encodes CDR1 SGHTA and CDR2 FQGNSA. V was pared by 1 base and J by 6 bases, with 15 bases between. CDR3 amino acids: CASSLEGWARQTQYF. For the CDR3, the DNA is TGTGCCAGCAGCTTAGAGGGATGGGCAAGGCAGACCCAGTACTTC. Full variable domain (rest looked up from reference TRBV7-2 and TRBJ2-5): GAGVSQSPSNKVTEKGKDVELRCDPISGHTALYWYRQSLGQGLEFLIYFQGNSAPDKSGLPSDRFSAERTGGSVSTLTIQRTQQEDSAVYLCASSLEGWARQTQYFGPGTRLLVL.

This clonotype was seen at least ten times. The chain combines TRBV11-2 with TRBJ2-7, with D uncertain. Germline CDR1 and CDR2: SGHAT and FQNNGV. This CDR3 comprises 12 residues. V was pared by 3 bases and J by 3 bases, with 6 bases between. CDR3 nucleotide sequence: TGTGCCAGCAGCTTTGCTCACTACGAGCAGTACTTC. Amino acids: CASSFAHYEQYF.

V is TRBV12-3 or TRBV12-4 and J is TRBJ2-5; possibly TRBD1 for D (6 bases). The CDR3 sequence is 14 residues long. V gave up 5 bases and J gave up 11 bases, with 21 bases separating them. The CDR3 sequence is CASSPNWLGASQYF. CDR3 bases: TGTGCCAGCAGTCCCAATTGGTTGGGGGCCTCACAGTACTTC.

This clonotype was recorded at least ten times. V is TRBV29-1 and J is TRBJ2-5, with 10 bases aligning to TRBD1. V lost 7 bases and J lost 5; bases outside the gene matches: 13. CDR1 is SQVTM and CDR2 is ANQGSEA in the germline V gene. The CDR3 sequence is 15 residues long. CDR3 region: CSGVPGQGRQETQYF. In nucleotides, the CDR3 is TGCAGCGGCGTCCCGGGACAGGGGAGACAGGAGACCCAGTACTTC. The entire variable domain, with the rest obtained from reference TRBV29-1 and TRBJ2-5, is as follows: SAVISQKPSRDICQRGTSLTIQCQVDSQVTMMFWYRQQPGQSLTLIATANQGSEATYESGFVIDKFPISRPNLTFSTLTVSNMSPEDSSIYLCSGVPGQGRQETQYFGPGTRLLVL.

The table lists this clonotype with a few counts. The chain combines TRBV6-1 with TRBJ2-5; the match to TRBD2 covers 8 bases. The CDR3 is 15 amino acids. Losses at the gene ends were 5 bases for V and 4 bases for J; bases not matched to a gene: 9. Germline values: CDR1 MNHNS, CDR2 SASEGT. Here the CDR3 DNA reads TGTGCCAGCAGTCCGGCGGGGGGTCGCGGAGAGACCCAGTACTTC. It codes for CASSPAGGRGETQYF.

As DNA, the CDR3 is TGTGCCAGCAGTCCAGGACAGGTAGGGGCCAACGTCCTGACTTTC. Encoded protein: CASSPGQVGANVLTF. This chain links TRBV28 with TRBJ2-6; TRBD1 matches 7 bases. The length of the CDR3 is 15 residues. Trimming removed 5 bases from V and 4 bases from J; junction bases left unmatched: 5. Germline CDR1 and CDR2: MDHEN and SYDVKM.

The chain couples TRBV28 to TRBJ2-2; D is unresolved. This CDR3 contains 14 residues. V shed 6 bases and J shed 7 bases, with 15 bases lying between them. In germline, CDR1 is MDHEN, CDR2 SYDVKM. The CDR3 here is CASRNWVDLGELFF. Written as DNA, the CDR3 is TGTGCCAGCAGGAATTGGGTCGACCTCGGGGAGCTGTTTTTT. The full variable domain, rest sourced from reference TRBV28 and TRBJ2-2, is DVKVTQSSRYLVKRTGEKVFLECVQDMDHENMFWYRQDPGLGLRLIYFSYDVKMKEKGDIPEGYSVSREKKERFSLILESASTNQTSMYLCASRNWVDLGELFFGEGSRLTVL.

The gene calls are TRBV12-3 or TRBV12-4 and TRBJ2-7; perhaps TRBD2 as D (6 bases). Trimming stripped 4 bases from V and 0 bases from J, with 10 bases between. The CDR3 is 14 residues long. CDR3 sequence: CASSSSDRSYEQYF. The CDR3 region has the DNA TGTGCCAGCAGTTCTAGCGACCGCTCCTACGAGCAGTACTTC.